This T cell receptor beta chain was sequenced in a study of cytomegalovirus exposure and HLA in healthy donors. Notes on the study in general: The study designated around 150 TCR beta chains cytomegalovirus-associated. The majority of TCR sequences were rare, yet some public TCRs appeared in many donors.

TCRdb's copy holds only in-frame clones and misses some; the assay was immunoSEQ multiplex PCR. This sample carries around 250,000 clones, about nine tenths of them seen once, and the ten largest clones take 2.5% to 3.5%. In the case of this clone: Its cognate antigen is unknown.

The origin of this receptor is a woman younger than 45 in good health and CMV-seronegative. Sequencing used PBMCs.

The CDR3 reads CASSNPNGQGAEAFF. CDR3 sequence (DNA): TGTGCCAGCAGTAACCCTAACGGACAGGGCGCTGAAGCTTTCTTT. The V gene is TRBV6-6, the J gene TRBJ1-1; 8 nucleotides line up with TRBD1. V was pared by 5 bases and J by 6 bases, with 11 bases of the junction left unmatched. Germline CDR1 MNHNY, CDR2 SVGAGI (reference sequence). CDR3 length: 15 residues.